The TCR beta chain described here comes from a study of cytomegalovirus exposure and HLA in healthy donors. The protocol was immunoSEQ multiplex PCR, while the TCRdb copy is restricted to in-frame clones and leaves out a portion. This table holds 150,000 to 200,000 clones, about 83% found once. In germline, CDR1 is SGHVS, CDR2 FNYEAQ. This CDR3 spans 17 amino acids. The V end was cut by 1 base, the J end by 0 bases, with 15 bases between. The donors belonged to the approximately 120-subject validation cohort, separate from the approximately 700-subject first cohort. The sample consisted of PBMCs. This chain connects TRBV7-6 to TRBJ2-5, with D uncertain. The receptor comes from a woman aged 25 to 39 in good health and CMV-seronegative. CDR3 in amino acids: CASSLGWATRYQETQYF. CDR3 nucleotide sequence: TGTGCCAGCAGCTTAGGTTGGGCTACACGGTACCAAGAGACCCAGTACTTC.